This T cell receptor (beta chain) is from a study of cytomegalovirus exposure and HLA in healthy donors. Unmatched junction bases numbered 6, after V lost 0 bases and J lost 5 bases. Germline CDR1 MGHRA, CDR2 YSYEKL. The CDR3 has 15 residues. A note on this clone: Its antigen remains unknown.

Study-wide findings and caveats: A missense variant in DCLRE1C was later tied to TCR beta V- and J-gene trimming. Several of the most significant clusters appeared, in a later analysis, to be linked to common viral pathogens.

A multiplex PCR was run with 60 Vbeta primers and 13 Jbeta primers. Clones were sequenced by immunoSEQ multiplex PCR, and TCRdb holds only the in-frame ones, with some missing. Here the sample spans 180,000 or so clones, 70% to 80% being singletons. The chain uses TRBV4-1 and TRBJ2-7, with 8 bases aligning to TRBD2. This TCR was recovered from a woman younger than 45 in good health and CMV-seropositive. The sequenced sample consisted of PBMCs. The DNA of the CDR3 is TGCGCCAGCAGCCAAGAGCGGGGGGCGCGCAACGAGCAGTACTTC. Protein product: CASSQERGARNEQYF.